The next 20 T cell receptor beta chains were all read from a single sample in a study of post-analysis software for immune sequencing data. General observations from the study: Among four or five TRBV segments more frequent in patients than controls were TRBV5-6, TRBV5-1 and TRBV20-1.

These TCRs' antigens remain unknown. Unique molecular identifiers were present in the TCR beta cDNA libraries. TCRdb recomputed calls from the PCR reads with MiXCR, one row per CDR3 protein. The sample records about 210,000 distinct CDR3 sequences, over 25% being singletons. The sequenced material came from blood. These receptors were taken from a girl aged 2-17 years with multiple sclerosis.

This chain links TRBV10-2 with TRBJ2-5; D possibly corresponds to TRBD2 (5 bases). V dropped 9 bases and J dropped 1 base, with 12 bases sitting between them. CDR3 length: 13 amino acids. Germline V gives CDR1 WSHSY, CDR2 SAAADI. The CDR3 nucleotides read TGCGCCAGTGAGCGGAACCTCCAAGAGACCCAGTACTTC. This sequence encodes CASERNLQETQYF.

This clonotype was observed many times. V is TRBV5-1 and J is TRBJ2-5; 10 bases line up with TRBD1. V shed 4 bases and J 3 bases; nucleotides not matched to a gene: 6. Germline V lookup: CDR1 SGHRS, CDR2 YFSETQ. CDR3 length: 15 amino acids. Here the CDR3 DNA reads TGCGCCAGCAGCCGTTGGGGACAGGGGAAAGAGACCCAGTACTTC. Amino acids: CASSRWGQGKETQYF.

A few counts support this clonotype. This chain's CDR3 is CASSERGGRWQPQHF. CDR3 nucleotide sequence: TGTGCCAGCAGTGAGCGGGGGGGAAGATGGCAGCCCCAGCATTTT. V gene TRBV25-1 combines with J gene TRBJ1-5; a weak D match, TRBD1 (5 bases). Per germline, CDR1 MGHDK and CDR2 SYGVNS. The CDR3 contains 15 residues. Trimming took 3 bases from V and 7 from J, leaving 16 bases between them.

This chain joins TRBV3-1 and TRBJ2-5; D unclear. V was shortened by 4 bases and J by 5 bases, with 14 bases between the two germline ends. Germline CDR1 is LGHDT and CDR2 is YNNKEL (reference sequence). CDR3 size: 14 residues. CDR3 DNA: TGTGCCAGCAGCCTAGACCTGCAGAGGGAGACCCAGTACTTC. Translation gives CASSLDLQRETQYF.

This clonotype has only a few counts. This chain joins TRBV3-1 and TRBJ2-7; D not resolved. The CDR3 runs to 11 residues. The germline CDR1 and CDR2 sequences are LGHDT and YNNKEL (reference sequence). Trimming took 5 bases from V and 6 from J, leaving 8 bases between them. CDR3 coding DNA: TGTGCCAGCAGCGTGACAAGCGAGCAGTACTTC. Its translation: CASSVTSEQYF.

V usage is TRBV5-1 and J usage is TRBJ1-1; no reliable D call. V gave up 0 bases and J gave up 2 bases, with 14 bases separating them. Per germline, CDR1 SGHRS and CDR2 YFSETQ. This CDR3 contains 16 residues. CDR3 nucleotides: TGCGCCAGCAGCTTGGAGCTGGGTTCGATAAACACTGAAGCTTTCTTT. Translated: CASSLELGSINTEAFF. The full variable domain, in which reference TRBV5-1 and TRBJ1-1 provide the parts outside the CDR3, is KAGVTQTPRYLIKTRGQQVTLSCSPISGHRSVSWYQQTPGQGLQFLFEYFSETQRNKGNFPGRFSGRQFSNSRSEMNVSTLELGDSALYLCASSLELGSINTEAFFGQGTRLTVV.

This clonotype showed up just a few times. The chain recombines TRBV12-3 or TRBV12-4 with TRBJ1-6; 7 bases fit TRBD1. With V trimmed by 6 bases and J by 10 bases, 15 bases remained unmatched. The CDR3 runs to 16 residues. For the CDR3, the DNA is TGTGCCAGCAGCTCTACCCGACAGGGCGTACACTCACCCCTCCACTTT. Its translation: CASSSTRQGVHSPLHF.

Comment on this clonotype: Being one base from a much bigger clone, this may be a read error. This CDR3 reads CATNMTGQGANYGYTF. In nucleotides, the CDR3 is TGTGCCACCAACATGACTGGACAGGGAGCTAACTATGGCTACACCTTC. The chain couples TRBV15 to TRBJ1-2; the match to TRBD1 covers 8 bases. Germline V gene lookup returns CDR1 LNHNV and CDR2 YYDKDF (reference sequence). The V segment lost 7 bases and the J segment 0 bases; nucleotides outside the gene matches: 10. This CDR3 has 16 residues.

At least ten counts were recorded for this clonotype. The DNA for the CDR3 is TGCAGCGTTGCAGGGACAGGAAAAATCTCTGGGGCCAACGTCCTGACTTTC. Translation: CSVAGTGKISGANVLTF. The chain joins TRBV29-1 to TRBJ2-6, with TRBD1 identical over 8 bases. V lost 4 bases and J lost 0; bases outside the gene matches: 8. The CDR3 totals 17 residues. The germline gives CDR1 SQVTM, CDR2 ANQGSEA.

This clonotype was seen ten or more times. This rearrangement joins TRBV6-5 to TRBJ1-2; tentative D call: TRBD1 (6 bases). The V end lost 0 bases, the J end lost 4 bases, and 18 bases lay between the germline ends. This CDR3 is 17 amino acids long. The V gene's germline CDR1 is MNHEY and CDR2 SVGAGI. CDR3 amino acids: CASSYSPYRDISYGYTF. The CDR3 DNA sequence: TGTGCCAGCAGTTACTCACCTTACCGGGACATAAGCTATGGCTACACCTTC.

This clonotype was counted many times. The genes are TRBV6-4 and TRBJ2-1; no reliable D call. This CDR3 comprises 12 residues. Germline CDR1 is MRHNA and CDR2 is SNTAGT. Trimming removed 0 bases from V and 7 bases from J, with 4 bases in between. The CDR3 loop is CASSDSGNEQFF. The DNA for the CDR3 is TGTGCCAGCAGTGACTCGGGGAATGAGCAGTTCTTC.

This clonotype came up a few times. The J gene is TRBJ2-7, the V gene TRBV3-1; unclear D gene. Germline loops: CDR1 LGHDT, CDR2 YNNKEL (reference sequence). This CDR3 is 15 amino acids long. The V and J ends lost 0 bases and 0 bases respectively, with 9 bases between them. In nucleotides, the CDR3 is TGTGCCAGCAGCCAAGATCCGAGAAGCTCCTACGAGCAGTACTTC. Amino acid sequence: CASSQDPRSSYEQYF.

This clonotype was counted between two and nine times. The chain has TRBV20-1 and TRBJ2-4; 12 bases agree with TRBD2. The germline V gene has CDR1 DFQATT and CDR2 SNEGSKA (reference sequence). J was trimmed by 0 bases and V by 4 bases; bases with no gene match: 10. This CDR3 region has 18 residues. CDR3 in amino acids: CSATSSGGDRLAKNIQYF. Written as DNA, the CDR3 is TGCAGTGCTACTTCTAGCGGGGGGGACCGATTAGCCAAAAACATTCAGTACTTC.

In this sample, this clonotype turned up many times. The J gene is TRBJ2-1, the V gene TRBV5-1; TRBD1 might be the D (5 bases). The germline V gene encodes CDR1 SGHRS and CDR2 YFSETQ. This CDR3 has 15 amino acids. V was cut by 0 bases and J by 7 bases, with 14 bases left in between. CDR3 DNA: TGCGCCAGCAGCTTGGAGTTTCAGGGTTGGAATGAGCAGTTCTTC. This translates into CASSLEFQGWNEQFF.

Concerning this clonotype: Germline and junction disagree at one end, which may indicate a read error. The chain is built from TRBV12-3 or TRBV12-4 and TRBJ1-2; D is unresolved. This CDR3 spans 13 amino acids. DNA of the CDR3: TGTGTCAGCAGTTTCGGACGCAACTATGGCTACACCTTC. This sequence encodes CVSSFGRNYGYTF.

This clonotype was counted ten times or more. The CDR3 protein is CSARQGSRSYEQYF. The DNA of the CDR3 is TGCAGTGCCCGACAGGGTTCGCGGTCCTACGAGCAGTACTTC. The chain uses TRBV20-1 and TRBJ2-7; TRBD1 matches at 7 bases. The CDR3 has 14 amino acids. J gave up 1 base and V 6 bases, and 9 bases lay outside the gene matches. In germline, CDR1 is DFQATT, CDR2 SNEGSKA (reference sequence).

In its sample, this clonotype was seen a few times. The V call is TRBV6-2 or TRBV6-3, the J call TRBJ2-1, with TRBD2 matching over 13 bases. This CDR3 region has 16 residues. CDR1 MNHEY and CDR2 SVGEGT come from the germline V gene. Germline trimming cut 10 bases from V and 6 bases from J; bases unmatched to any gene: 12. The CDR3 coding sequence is TGTGCCATCACTAGCGGGAGGGCCAGAAGGCGCAATGAGCAGTTCTTC. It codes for CAITSGRARRRNEQFF.

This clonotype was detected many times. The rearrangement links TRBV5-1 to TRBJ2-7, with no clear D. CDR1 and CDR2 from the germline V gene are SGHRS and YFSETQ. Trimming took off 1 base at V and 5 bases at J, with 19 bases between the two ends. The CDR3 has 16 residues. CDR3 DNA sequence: TGCGCCAGCAGCTTGACGTTGTACCCCCCGAAGGACGAGCAGTACTTC. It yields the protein CASSLTLYPPKDEQYF.

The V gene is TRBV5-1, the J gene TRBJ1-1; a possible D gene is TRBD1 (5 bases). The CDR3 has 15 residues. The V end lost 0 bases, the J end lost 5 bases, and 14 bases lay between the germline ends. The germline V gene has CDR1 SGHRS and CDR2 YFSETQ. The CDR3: CASSLVPKGMTEAFF. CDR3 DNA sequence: TGCGCCAGCAGCTTGGTCCCGAAGGGGATGACTGAAGCTTTCTTT.

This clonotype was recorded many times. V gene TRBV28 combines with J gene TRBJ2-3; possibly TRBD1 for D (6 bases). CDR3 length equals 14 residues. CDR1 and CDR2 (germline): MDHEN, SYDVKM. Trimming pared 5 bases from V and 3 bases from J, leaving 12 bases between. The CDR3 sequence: CASSIGQITDTQYF. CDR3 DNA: TGTGCCAGCAGTATCGGACAGATAACAGATACGCAGTATTTT. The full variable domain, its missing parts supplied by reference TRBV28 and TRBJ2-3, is DVKVTQSSRYLVKRTGEKVFLECVQDMDHENMFWYRQDPGLGLRLIYFSYDVKMKEKGDIPEGYSVSREKKERFSLILESASTNQTSMYLCASSIGQITDTQYFGPGTRLTVL.